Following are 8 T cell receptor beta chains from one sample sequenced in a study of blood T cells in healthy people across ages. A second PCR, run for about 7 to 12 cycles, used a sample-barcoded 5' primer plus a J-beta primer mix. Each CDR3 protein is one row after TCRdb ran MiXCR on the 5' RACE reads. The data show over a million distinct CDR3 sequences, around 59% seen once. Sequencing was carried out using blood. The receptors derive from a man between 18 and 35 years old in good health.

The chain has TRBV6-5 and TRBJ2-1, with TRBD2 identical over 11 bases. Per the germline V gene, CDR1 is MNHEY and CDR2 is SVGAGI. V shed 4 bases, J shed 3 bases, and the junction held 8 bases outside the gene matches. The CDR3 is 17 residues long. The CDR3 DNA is TGTGCCAGCAGTTCGCCTCGACTAGCGGGATACTACAATGAGCAGTTCTTC. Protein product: CASSSPRLAGYYNEQFF.

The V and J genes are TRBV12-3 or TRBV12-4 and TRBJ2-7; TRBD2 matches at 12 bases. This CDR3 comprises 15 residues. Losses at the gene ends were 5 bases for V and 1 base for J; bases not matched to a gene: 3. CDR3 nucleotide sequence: TGTGCCAGCAGTCGGACTAGCGGGGCTTCCTACGAGCAGTACTTC. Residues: CASSRTSGASYEQYF.

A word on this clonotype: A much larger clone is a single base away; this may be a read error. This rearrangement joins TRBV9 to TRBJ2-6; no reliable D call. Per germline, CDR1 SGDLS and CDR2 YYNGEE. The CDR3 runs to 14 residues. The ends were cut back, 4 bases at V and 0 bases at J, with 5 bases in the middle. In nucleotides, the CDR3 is TGTGCCAGCAGCCCCCACTCTGGGGCCAACGTCCTGACTTTC. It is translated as CASSPHSGANVLTF.

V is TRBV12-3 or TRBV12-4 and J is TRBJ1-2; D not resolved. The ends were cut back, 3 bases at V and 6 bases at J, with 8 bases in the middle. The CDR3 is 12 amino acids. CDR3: CASSFGLDGYTF. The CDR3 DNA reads TGTGCCAGCAGTTTTGGCCTCGATGGCTACACCTTC.

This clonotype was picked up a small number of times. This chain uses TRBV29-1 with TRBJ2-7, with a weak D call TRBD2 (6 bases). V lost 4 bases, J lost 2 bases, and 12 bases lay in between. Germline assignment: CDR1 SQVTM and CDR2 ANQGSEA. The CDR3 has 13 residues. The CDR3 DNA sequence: TGCAGCGTTGCCCGGGACTTTGCCTACGAGCAGTACTTC. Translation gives CSVARDFAYEQYF.

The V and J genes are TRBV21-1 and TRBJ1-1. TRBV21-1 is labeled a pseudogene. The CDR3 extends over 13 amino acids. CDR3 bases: TGTGCCCACGATGAGGGTACGAACACTGAAGCTTTCTTT. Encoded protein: CAHDEGTNTEAFF.

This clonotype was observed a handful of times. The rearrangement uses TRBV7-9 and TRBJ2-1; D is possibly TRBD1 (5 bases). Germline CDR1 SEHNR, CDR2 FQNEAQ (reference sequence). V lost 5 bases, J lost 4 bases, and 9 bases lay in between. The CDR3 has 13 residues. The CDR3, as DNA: TGTGCCAGCAGCGCCAGGGCATACAATGAGCAGTTCTTC. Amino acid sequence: CASSARAYNEQFF. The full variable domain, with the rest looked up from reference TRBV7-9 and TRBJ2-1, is DTGVSQNPRHKITKRGQNVTFRCDPISEHNRLYWYRQTLGQGPEFLTYFQNEAQLEKSRLLSDRFSAERPKGSFSTLEIQRTEQGDSAMYLCASSARAYNEQFFGPGTRLTVL.

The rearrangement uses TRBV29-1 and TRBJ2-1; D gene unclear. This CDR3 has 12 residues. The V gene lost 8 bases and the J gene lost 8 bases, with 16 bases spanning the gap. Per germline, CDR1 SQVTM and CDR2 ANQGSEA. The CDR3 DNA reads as TGCAGCACCTTCAATTCCCCTGATGAGCAGTTCTTC. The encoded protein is CSTFNSPDEQFF.